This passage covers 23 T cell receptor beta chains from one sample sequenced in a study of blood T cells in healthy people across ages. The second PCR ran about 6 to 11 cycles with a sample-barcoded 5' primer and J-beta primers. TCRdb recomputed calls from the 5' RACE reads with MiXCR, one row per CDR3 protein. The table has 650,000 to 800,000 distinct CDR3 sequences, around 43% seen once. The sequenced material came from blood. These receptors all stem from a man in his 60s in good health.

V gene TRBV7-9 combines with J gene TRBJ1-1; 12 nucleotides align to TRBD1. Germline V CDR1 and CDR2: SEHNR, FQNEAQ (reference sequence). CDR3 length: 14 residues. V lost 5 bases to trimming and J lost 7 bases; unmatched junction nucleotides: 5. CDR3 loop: CASSTGTGGFEAFF. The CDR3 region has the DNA TGTGCCAGCAGCACCGGGACAGGGGGCTTTGAAGCTTTCTTT.

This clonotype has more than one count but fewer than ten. CDR3 in amino acids: CATSDPQGADEQYF. In nucleotides, the CDR3 is TGTGCCACCAGTGACCCACAGGGGGCCGACGAGCAGTACTTC. This chain connects TRBV24-1 to TRBJ2-7; 9 positions agree with TRBD1. Germline V gene sequence: CDR1 KGHDR, CDR2 SFDVKD. CDR3 length equals 14 residues. V was clipped by 4 bases and J by 5 bases; unmatched bases: 5.

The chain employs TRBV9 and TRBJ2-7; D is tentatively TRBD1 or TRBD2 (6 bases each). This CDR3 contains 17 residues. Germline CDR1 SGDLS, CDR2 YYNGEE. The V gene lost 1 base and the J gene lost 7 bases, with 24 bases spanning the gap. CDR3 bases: TGTGCCAGCAGCGTACTTCCGGGGGCAAGCTCCTACAATGAGCAGTACTTC. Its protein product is CASSVLPGASSYNEQYF.

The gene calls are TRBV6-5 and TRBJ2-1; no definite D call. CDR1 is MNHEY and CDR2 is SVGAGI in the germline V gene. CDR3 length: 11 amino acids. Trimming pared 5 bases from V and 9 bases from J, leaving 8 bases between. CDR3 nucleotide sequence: TGTGCCAGCAGTACAGTAAGTGAGCAGTTCTTC. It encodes CASSTVSEQFF.

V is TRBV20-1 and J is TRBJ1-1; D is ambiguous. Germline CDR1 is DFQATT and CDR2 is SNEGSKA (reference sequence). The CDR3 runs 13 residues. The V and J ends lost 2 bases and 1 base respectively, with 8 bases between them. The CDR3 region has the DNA TGCAGTGCTAGAATTGGTCAGAACACTGAAGCTTTCTTT. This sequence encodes CSARIGQNTEAFF.

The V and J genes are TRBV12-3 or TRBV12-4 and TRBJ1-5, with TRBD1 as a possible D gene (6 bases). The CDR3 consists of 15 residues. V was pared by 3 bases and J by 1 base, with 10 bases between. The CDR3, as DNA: TGTGCCAGCAGTTTGAGGGGGGGGAGCAATCAGCCCCAGCATTTT. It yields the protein CASSLRGGSNQPQHF.

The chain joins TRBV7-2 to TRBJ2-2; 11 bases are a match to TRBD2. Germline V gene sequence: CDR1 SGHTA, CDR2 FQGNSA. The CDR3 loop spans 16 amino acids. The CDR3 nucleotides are TGTGCTAGCGGGGGGGCAGGGCGGTCGAACACCGGGGAGCTGTTTTTT. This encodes CASGGAGRSNTGELFF.

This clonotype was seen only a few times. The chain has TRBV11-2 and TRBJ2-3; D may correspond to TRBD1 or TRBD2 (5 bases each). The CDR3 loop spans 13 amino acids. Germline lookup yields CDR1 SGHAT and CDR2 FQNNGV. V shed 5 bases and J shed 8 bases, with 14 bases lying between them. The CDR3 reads CASSQGPPITQYF. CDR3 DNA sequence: TGTGCCAGCAGCCAGGGACCACCGATTACGCAGTATTTT.

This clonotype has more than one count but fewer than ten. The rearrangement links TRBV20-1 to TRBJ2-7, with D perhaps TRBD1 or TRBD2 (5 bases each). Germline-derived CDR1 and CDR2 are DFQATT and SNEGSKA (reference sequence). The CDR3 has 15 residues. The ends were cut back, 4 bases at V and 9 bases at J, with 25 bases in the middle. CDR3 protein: CSATPRDPGLHGQYF. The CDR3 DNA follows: TGCAGTGCTACTCCCCGGGACCCAGGTCTTCACGGGCAGTACTTC.

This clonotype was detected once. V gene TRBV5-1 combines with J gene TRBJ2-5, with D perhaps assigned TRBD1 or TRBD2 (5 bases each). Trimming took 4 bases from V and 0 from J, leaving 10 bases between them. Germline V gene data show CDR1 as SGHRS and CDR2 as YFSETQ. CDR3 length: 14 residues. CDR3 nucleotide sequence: TGCGCCAGCAGCCGGGACGGGAACCAAGAGACCCAGTACTTC. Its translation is CASSRDGNQETQYF.

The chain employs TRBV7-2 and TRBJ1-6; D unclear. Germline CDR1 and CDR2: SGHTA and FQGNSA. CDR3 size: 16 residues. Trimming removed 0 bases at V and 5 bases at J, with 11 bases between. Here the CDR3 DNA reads TGTGCCAGCAGCTTAGCCTGGGCCTCGAATAATTCACCCCTCCACTTT. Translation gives CASSLAWASNNSPLHF.

CDR3 DNA sequence: TGTGCCACCAGCAGAGAAAAATCGGCCAAAAACATTCAGTACTTC. It yields the protein CATSREKSAKNIQYF. The chain uses TRBV15 and TRBJ2-4; no reliable D call. Germline V CDR1 and CDR2: LNHNV, YYDKDF (reference sequence). The CDR3 consists of 15 residues. The V end lost 0 bases, the J end lost 1 base, and 7 bases lay between the germline ends. The full variable domain, completed using reference TRBV15 and TRBJ2-4, is DAMVIQNPRYQVTQFGKPVTLSCSQTLNHNVMYWYQQKSSQAPKLLFHYYDKDFNNEADTPDNFQSRRPNTSFCFLDIRSPGLGDTAMYLCATSREKSAKNIQYFGAGTRLSVL.

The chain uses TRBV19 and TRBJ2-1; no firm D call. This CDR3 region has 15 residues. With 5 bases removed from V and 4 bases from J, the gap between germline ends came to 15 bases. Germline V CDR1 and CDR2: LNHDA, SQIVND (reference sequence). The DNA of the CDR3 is TGTGCCAGTAGTTTTGACATCTTTAGGTACAATGAGCAGTTCTTC. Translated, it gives CASSFDIFRYNEQFF. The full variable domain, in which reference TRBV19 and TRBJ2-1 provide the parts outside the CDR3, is DGGITQSPKYLFRKEGQNVTLSCEQNLNHDAMYWYRQDPGQGLRLIYYSQIVNDFQKGDIAEGYSVSREKKESFPLTVTSAQKNPTAFYLCASSFDIFRYNEQFFGPGTRLTVL.

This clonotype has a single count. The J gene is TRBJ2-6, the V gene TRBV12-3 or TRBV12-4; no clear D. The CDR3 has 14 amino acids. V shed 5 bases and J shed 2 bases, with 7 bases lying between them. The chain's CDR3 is CASSPSTGANVLTF. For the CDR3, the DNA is TGTGCCAGCAGTCCCAGTACTGGGGCCAACGTCCTGACTTTC.

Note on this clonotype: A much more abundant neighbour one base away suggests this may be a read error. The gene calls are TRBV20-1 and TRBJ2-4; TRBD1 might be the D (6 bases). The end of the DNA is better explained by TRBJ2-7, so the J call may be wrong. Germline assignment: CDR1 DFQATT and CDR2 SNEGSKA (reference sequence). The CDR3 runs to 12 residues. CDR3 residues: CNATIQGYEQYF. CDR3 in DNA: TGCAATGCTACCATACAGGGCTACGAGCAGTACTTC.

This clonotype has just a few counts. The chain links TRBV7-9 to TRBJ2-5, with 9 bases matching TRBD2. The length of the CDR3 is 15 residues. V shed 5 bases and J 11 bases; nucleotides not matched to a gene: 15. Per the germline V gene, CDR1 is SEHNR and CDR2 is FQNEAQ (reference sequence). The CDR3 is CASSHSGTSYNEQYF. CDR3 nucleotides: TGTGCCAGCAGCCATTCCGGGACTAGCTACAATGAGCAGTACTTC.

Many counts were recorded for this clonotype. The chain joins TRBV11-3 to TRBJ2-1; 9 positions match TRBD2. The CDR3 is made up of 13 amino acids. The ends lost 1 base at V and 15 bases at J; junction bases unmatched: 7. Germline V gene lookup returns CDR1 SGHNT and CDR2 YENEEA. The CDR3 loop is CASSLVSRGGMFF. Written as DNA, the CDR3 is TGTGCCAGCAGCTTAGTCTCGCGGGGGGGCATGTTCTTC.

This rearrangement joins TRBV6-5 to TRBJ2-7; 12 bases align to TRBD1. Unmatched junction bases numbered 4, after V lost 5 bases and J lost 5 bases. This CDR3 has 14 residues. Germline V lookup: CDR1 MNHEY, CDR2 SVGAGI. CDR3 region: CASSTGTGGDEQYF. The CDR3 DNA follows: TGTGCCAGCAGTACAGGGACAGGGGGCGACGAGCAGTACTTC.

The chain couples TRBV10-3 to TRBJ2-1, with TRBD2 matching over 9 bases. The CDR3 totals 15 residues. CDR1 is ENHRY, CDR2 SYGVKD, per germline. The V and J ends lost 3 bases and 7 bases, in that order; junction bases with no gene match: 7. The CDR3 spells CAISDLRGGANEQFF. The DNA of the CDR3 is TGTGCCATCAGTGACCTACGCGGGGGGGCGAATGAGCAGTTCTTC.

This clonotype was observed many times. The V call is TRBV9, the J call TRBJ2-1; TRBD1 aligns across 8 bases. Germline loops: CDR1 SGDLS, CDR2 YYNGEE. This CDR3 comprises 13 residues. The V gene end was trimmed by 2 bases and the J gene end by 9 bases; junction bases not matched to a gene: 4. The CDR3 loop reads CASSVLQGAEQFF. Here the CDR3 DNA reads TGTGCCAGCAGCGTCCTTCAGGGGGCTGAGCAGTTCTTC. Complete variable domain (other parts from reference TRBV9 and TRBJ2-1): DSGVTQTPKHLITATGQRVTLRCSPRSGDLSVYWYQQSLDQGLQFLIQYYNGEERAKGNILERFSAQQFPDLHSELNLSSLELGDSALYFCASSVLQGAEQFFGPGTRLTVL.

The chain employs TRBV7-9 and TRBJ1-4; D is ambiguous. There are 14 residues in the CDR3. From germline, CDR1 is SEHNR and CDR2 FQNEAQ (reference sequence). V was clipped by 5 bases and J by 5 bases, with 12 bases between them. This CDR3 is CASSLLGGNEKLFF. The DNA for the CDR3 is TGTGCCAGCAGCCTCCTGGGCGGGAATGAAAAACTGTTTTTT.

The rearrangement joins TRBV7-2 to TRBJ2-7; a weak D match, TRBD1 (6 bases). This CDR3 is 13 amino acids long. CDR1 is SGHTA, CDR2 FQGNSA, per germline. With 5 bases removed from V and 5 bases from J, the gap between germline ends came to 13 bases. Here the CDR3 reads CASSLDRTDEQYF. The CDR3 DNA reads TGTGCCAGCAGCCTGGACAGAACGGACGAGCAGTACTTC.

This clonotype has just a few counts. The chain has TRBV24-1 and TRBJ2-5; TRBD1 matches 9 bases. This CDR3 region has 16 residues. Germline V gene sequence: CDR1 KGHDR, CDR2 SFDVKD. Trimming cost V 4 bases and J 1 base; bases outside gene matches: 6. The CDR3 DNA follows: TGTGCCACCAGTGAGGTGGGACAGGGATCCCAAGAGACCCAGTACTTC. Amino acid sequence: CATSEVGQGSQETQYF.